The next 8 T cell receptor beta chains were all read from a single sample in a study of blood T cell repertoires in COVID-19. Only in-frame clones appear in the TCRdb table, and some are missing; sequencing was by immunoSEQ multiplex PCR. The table lists 150,000 or so clones, 86% of them singletons. Source material: peripheral blood. The source of these receptors is a woman in her fifties or sixties with acute or convalescent COVID-19.

This clone occurred once. In DNA, the CDR3 is TGCGCCAGCAGCTTGTACGGCGGAAGCACAGATACGCAGTATTTT. This encodes CASSLYGGSTDTQYF. V gene TRBV5-1 combines with J gene TRBJ2-3; unclear D gene. The length of the CDR3 is 15 residues. CDR1 is SGHRS, CDR2 YFSETQ, per germline. Trimming pared 1 base from V and 0 bases from J, leaving 9 bases between.

The chain employs TRBV5-6 and TRBJ1-4; tentative D call: TRBD1 (5 bases). The CDR3 covers 18 residues. V gave up 4 bases and J gave up 5 bases, with 24 bases separating them. Germline V gene data show CDR1 as SGHDT and CDR2 as YYEEEE. CDR3 coding DNA: TGTGCCAGCAGCCCGTCAAGGGTCGAGGGACTGGGAAATGAAAAACTGTTTTTT. Amino acid sequence: CASSPSRVEGLGNEKLFF. The full variable domain, its missing parts supplied by reference TRBV5-6 and TRBJ1-4, is DAGVTQSPTHLIKTRGQQVTLRCSPKSGHDTVSWYQQALGQGPQFIFQYYEEEERQRGNFPDRFSGHQFPNYSSELNVNALLLGDSALYLCASSPSRVEGLGNEKLFFGSGTQLSVL.

The chain combines TRBV7-9 with TRBJ1-1; 8 nucleotides match TRBD1. This CDR3 comprises 15 residues. Germline V gene data show CDR1 as SEHNR and CDR2 as FQNEAQ (reference sequence). V trimming: 1 base; J trimming: 4 bases; junction bases outside the gene matches: 5. The CDR3 region has the DNA TGTGCCAGCAGCTTAGGCCGAGGACAGGGCACTGAAGCTTTCTTT. It translates to CASSLGRGQGTEAFF.

The chain links TRBV9 to TRBJ1-2; no definite D call. V was shortened by 0 bases and J by 3 bases, with 9 bases between the two germline ends. The germline V gene encodes CDR1 SGDLS and CDR2 YYNGEE. The CDR3 is 14 amino acids. The CDR3 DNA sequence: TGTGCCAGCAGCGTAGCTCACGGGGACTATGGCTACACCTTC. Protein sequence: CASSVAHGDYGYTF.

As DNA, the CDR3 is TGTGCCAGCCTTATCGGGACTAAGCAGTATTTT. Protein product: CASLIGTKQYF. This rearrangement joins TRBV6-5 to TRBJ2-3; 7 bases map to TRBD2. Germline trimming cut 8 bases from V and 11 bases from J; bases unmatched to any gene: 7. The CDR3 covers 11 residues. Per the germline V gene, CDR1 is MNHEY and CDR2 is SVGAGI.

This chain links TRBV2 with TRBJ1-4; 9 bases align to TRBD1. V lost 6 bases to trimming and J lost 6 bases; unmatched junction nucleotides: 5. Germline assignment: CDR1 SNHLY and CDR2 FYNNEI. The length of the CDR3 is 14 residues. The CDR3 sequence: CASRPGQGYEKLFF. CDR3 coding DNA: TGTGCCAGCAGACCGGGACAGGGCTATGAAAAACTGTTTTTT.

This chain uses TRBV19 with TRBJ2-1, with a possible D match to TRBD2 (6 bases). Trimming left V 3 bases short and J 4 bases short, with 13 bases between. Germline V gene data show CDR1 as LNHDA and CDR2 as SQIVND (reference sequence). The CDR3 is made up of 15 amino acids. CDR3 sequence reads: CASSIRGGVYNEQFF. The DNA of the CDR3 is TGTGCCAGTAGTATCCGAGGCGGGGTTTACAATGAGCAGTTCTTC.

The V call is TRBV15, the J call TRBJ1-1; D ambiguous. This CDR3 contains 12 residues. CDR1 and CDR2 (germline): LNHNV, YYDKDF (reference sequence). The V end was cut by 6 bases, the J end by 2 bases, with 7 bases between. The CDR3 sequence: CATSRVNTEAFF. The CDR3 DNA reads TGTGCCACCAGTCGGGTAAACACTGAAGCTTTCTTT.